This T cell receptor beta chain was profiled in a study of PD-1 blockade in classical Hodgkin lymphoma. Data came from immunoSEQ multiplex PCR; TCRdb stores just in-frame clones and leaves some out. The sample contains 95,000 to 100,000 clones, around 89% of which appear only once. Autologous stem cell transplantation was followed by relapse in every patient, and brentuximab vedotin exposure varied. CDR3 length equals 14 residues. CDR1 is SGHAT and CDR2 is FQNNGV in the germline V gene. V was clipped by 2 bases and J by 2 bases, with 8 bases between them. This TCR was recovered from a human donor with classical Hodgkin lymphoma. The sequencing here drew on peripheral blood mononuclear cells (PBMCs), taken before the second cycle of nivolumab. This chain connects TRBV11-2 to TRBJ2-3; no firm D call. For the CDR3, the DNA is TGTGCCAGCAGCTTAAGGCAAGACACAGATACGCAGTATTTT. It specifies CASSLRQDTDTQYF.